The rows below give T cell receptor beta chains drawn from one sample of a study of shared clonotypes between healthy human individuals. Repertoires were generated with immunoSEQ multiplex PCR, while TCRdb's copy carries only in-frame clones and drops some. The table records nearly 2 million clones, approximately 94% of them present only once. Sequenced input: naive CD8+ T cells sorted from blood. All receptors come from a man aged 18 to 29 in good health. The CDR3 runs from the conserved cysteine through the conserved F or W. The D gene is left open where the match is weak. Not every row has a clone size; where given, it reads once, few, many or a size class.

CDR3aa	CDR3nt	v_gene	j_gene	abundance	d_gene
CASSLRPLDSEQFF	TGTGCCAGCAGTTTACGCCCCTTAGATTCGGAGCAGTTCTTC	TRBV27	TRBJ2-1	-	-
CASSLDSYTGELFF	TGTGCCAGCAGTCTTGACAGTTACACCGGGGAGCTGTTTTTT	TRBV27	TRBJ2-2	-	-
CASRSRPATNEKLFF	TGTGCCAGCAGATCTAGACCAGCAACTAATGAAAAACTGTTTTTT	TRBV28	TRBJ1-4	-	-
CASSLLAGGPGGELFF	TGTGCCAGCAGCTTACTAGCGGGGGGGCCCGGCGGGGAGCTGTTTTTT	TRBV7-6	TRBJ2-2	-	TRBD2
CASSFGGAREQYF	TGTGCCAGCAGTTTTGGGGGGGCCCGCGAGCAGTACTTC	TRBV27	TRBJ2-7	-	-
CASSWHSPLHF	TGTGCCAGCAGCTGGCATTCACCCCTCCACTTT	TRBV2	TRBJ1-6	-	-
CASSPDGGAETQYF	TGCGCCAGCAGCCCAGATGGGGGGGCCGAGACCCAGTACTTC	TRBV4-1	TRBJ2-5	-	-
CASSQSLGANYGYTF	TGCGCCAGCAGTCAGTCCCTGGGGGCTAACTATGGCTACACCTTC	TRBV4-1	TRBJ1-2	-	-
CASSQDEGLAGTVSDTQYF	TGCGCCAGCAGCCAAGATGAAGGGCTAGCGGGAACAGTCTCAGATACGCAGTATTTT	TRBV4-3	TRBJ2-3	-	TRBD2
CATSSPPDSNNEQFF	TGTGCCACCAGCAGTCCCCCGGACAGTAACAATGAGCAGTTCTTC	TRBV15	TRBJ2-1	-	-
CASGFLRSSGRSDTQYF	TGTGCTAGTGGTTTTCTCCGAAGTAGCGGGAGGTCAGATACGCAGTATTTT	TRBV12-5	TRBJ2-3	-	TRBD2
CASQGAGMNTEAFF	TGTGCCAGCCAGGGGGCTGGGATGAACACTGAAGCTTTCTTT	TRBV6-1	TRBJ1-1	-	TRBD1
CASSDFRGSVEQFF	TGCGCCAGCAGCGATTTCAGGGGGTCGGTGGAGCAGTTCTTC	TRBV4-3	TRBJ2-1	-	TRBD1
CASSFVPSSYEQYF	TGTGCCAGCAGCTTTGTCCCCAGCTCCTACGAGCAGTACTTC	TRBV7-9	TRBJ2-7	-	-
CSLDRGNTIYF	TGCAGTCTTGACAGGGGAAACACCATATATTTT	TRBV20-1	TRBJ1-3	-	-
CASSLTPGELFF	TGTGCCAGCAGTCTCACCCCCGGGGAGCTGTTTTTT	TRBV5-6	TRBJ2-2	-	-
CASSARDSSYEQYF	TGTGCCAGCAGCGCTCGGGACAGCAGCTACGAGCAGTACTTC	TRBV9	TRBJ2-7	-	TRBD1
CATSRDRERRGHGDYEQYF	TGTGCCACCAGCAGAGACCGGGAGCGACGGGGACACGGAGACTACGAGCAGTACTTC	TRBV15	TRBJ2-7	-	-
CASSSRDSKNEKLFF	TGTGCCAGCAGCTCGCGGGACAGTAAGAATGAAAAACTGTTTTTT	TRBV21-1	TRBJ1-4	-	-
CASSPGYEQFF	TGTGCCAGCTCACCTGGCTATGAGCAGTTCTTC	TRBV27	TRBJ2-1	-	-
CAWSTEGIEKLFF	TGTGCCTGGAGTACAGAAGGAATTGAAAAACTGTTTTTT	TRBV30	TRBJ1-4	-	-
CASSLRTSGGPADTQYF	TGTGCCAGCAGTTTAAGGACTAGCGGGGGGCCGGCAGATACGCAGTATTTT	TRBV27	TRBJ2-3	-	TRBD2
CASIGEQGNTIYF	TGTGCCAGCATCGGGGAGCAAGGAAACACCATATATTTT	TRBV28	TRBJ1-3	-	-
CASSEPGTGDTYEQYF	TGCGCCAGCAGTGAACCCGGGACAGGGGACACCTACGAGCAGTACTTC	TRBV10-2	TRBJ2-7	-	TRBD1
CASSQGQASSYEQYF	TGCGCCAGCAGCCAAGGTCAGGCGAGCTCCTACGAGCAGTACTTC	TRBV4-1	TRBJ2-7	-	-
CAWSVSGAGDTQYF	TGTGCCTGGAGTGTCTCGGGGGCGGGAGATACGCAGTATTTT	TRBV30	TRBJ2-3	-	-
CASSPLEGGYGYTF	TGCGCCAGCAGCCCTCTGGAGGGGGGATATGGCTACACCTTC	TRBV4-1	TRBJ1-2	-	-
CASRYAGGPDTQYF	TGTGCCAGCAGATACGCGGGAGGGCCAGATACGCAGTATTTT	TRBV7-2	TRBJ2-3	-	TRBD2
CASSLYGTGQYF	TGTGCCAGCAGCTTGTATGGTACCGGGCAGTACTTC	TRBV5-4	TRBJ2-7	once	-
CASSQRPSNQPQHF	TGTGCCAGCAGTCAACGACCTAGCAATCAGCCCCAGCATTTT	TRBV6-5	TRBJ1-5	-	-
CASRTGGLDTQYF	TGTGCCAGCAGGACAGGGGGCTTAGATACGCAGTATTTT	TRBV6-1	TRBJ2-3	-	TRBD1
CAISGLAGDFGEQYF	TGTGCCATCAGTGGTTTGGCAGGGGATTTTGGCGAGCAGTACTTC	TRBV10-3	TRBJ2-7	-	-
CASSWVVSGDTDTQYF	TGTGCCAGCAGCTGGGTGGTGAGCGGGGACACAGATACGCAGTATTTT	TRBV5-6	TRBJ2-3	-	TRBD2
CASSLADQDGNLGNTIYF	TGTGCCAGCAGCTTAGCGGATCAGGACGGAAACCTGGGAAACACCATATATTTT	TRBV7-9	TRBJ1-3	-	-
CASSQEPNPGENTEAFF	TGCGCCAGCAGCCAAGAACCCAATCCAGGGGAGAACACTGAAGCTTTCTTT	TRBV4-1	TRBJ1-1	-	-
CASSLGALGTQYF	TGTGCCAGCAGCTTAGGAGCCCTGGGGACCCAGTACTTC	TRBV27	TRBJ2-5	-	-
CASSPPGGGVYEQYF	TGTGCCAGCTCGCCCCCAGGGGGGGGAGTCTACGAGCAGTACTTC	TRBV18	TRBJ2-7	once	-
CATSRDSVWGEGTGELFF	TGTGCCACCAGCAGAGATAGTGTTTGGGGAGAAGGAACCGGGGAGCTGTTTTTT	TRBV15	TRBJ2-2	-	-
CASSLLQGTGEKLFF	TGTGCCAGCAGCCTGCTACAGGGCACGGGCGAAAAACTGTTTTTT	TRBV6-5	TRBJ1-4	-	-
CASSYSGTGPYGYTF	TGTGCCAGCAGTTACTCAGGGACAGGGCCATATGGCTACACCTTC	TRBV6-5	TRBJ1-2	-	TRBD1
CASSQENQVTPLYGYTF	TGCGCCAGCAGCCAAGAAAATCAGGTTACTCCCCTCTATGGCTACACCTTC	TRBV4-1	TRBJ1-2	-	-
CASTTGPLFNQPQHF	TGTGCCAGCACCACCGGGCCCCTCTTCAATCAGCCCCAGCATTTT	TRBV28	TRBJ1-5	-	-
CASSYSAKFNEKLFF	TGTGCCAGCAGTTATTCGGCAAAGTTCAATGAAAAACTGTTTTTT	TRBV27	TRBJ1-4	-	-
CASSRGLGGTDTQYF	TGCGCCAGCAGTCGGGGCTTGGGAGGCACAGATACGCAGTATTTT	TRBV4-1	TRBJ2-3	-	-
CASSLMPTGPNTEAFF	TGCGCCAGCAGCCTAATGCCGACAGGCCCGAACACTGAAGCTTTCTTT	TRBV4-1	TRBJ1-1	-	-
CASSDGPEAFF	TGTGCCAGCAGCGACGGCCCTGAAGCTTTCTTT	TRBV11-2	TRBJ1-1	-	-
CASSDSSGGGGDTQYF	TGCGCCAGCAGTGATTCTAGCGGGGGGGGAGGAGATACGCAGTATTTT	TRBV10-1	TRBJ2-3	-	TRBD2
CASSPTRSTDGYGYTF	TGTGCCAGCAGCCCAACTCGATCGACAGACGGGTATGGCTACACCTTC	TRBV7-9	TRBJ1-2	-	-